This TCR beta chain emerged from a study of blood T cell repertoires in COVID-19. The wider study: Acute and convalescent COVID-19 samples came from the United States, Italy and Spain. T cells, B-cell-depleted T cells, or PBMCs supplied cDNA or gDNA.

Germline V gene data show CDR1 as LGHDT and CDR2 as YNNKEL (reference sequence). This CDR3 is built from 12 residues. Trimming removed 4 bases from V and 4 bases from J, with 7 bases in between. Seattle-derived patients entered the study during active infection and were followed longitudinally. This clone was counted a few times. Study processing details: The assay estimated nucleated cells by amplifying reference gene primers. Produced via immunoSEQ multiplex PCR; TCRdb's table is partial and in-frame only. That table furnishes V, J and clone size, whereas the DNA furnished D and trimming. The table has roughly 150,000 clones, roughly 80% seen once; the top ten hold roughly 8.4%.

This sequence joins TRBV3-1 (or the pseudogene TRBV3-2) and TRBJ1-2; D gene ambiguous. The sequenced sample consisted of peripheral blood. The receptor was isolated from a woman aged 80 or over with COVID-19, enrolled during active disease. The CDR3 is CASSRTPYGYTF. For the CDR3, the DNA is TGTGCCAGCAGCCGGACTCCCTATGGCTACACCTTC.